The 2 T cell receptor beta chains below come from one sample, sequenced in a study of T cell responses to AZD1222 COVID-19 vaccine. Sequenced by immunoSEQ multiplex PCR; TCRdb stores in-frame clones only, minus some. Of some 280,000 clones listed, around 93% were seen once; the top ten hold around 0.5%. The material was peripheral blood, obtained 28 days after the second AZD1222 dose. These receptors were obtained from an adult who received the AZD1222 COVID-19 vaccine.

V is TRBV6-5 and J is TRBJ1-6, with a weak D call TRBD1 (5 bases). There are 13 residues in the CDR3. Germline CDR1 and CDR2: MNHEY and SVGAGI. V dropped 2 bases and J dropped 10 bases, with 9 bases sitting between them. CDR3 sequence: CASSYRGWSPLHF. Written as DNA, the CDR3 is TGTGCCAGCAGTTACCGGGGGTGGTCACCCCTCCACTTT.

This chain uses TRBV5-4 with TRBJ2-2; D is uncertain. CDR1 SGHNT and CDR2 YYREEE come from the germline V gene (reference sequence). The CDR3 contains 12 residues. V was shortened by 0 bases and J by 7 bases, with 4 bases between the two germline ends. The DNA for the CDR3 is TGTGCCAGCAGCTTGGCCATCGGGGAGCTGTTTTTT. Protein sequence: CASSLAIGELFF. The full variable domain, completed using reference TRBV5-4 and TRBJ2-2, is ETGVTQSPTHLIKTRGQQVTLRCSSQSGHNTVSWYQQALGQGPQFIFQYYREEENGRGNFPPRFSGLQFPNYSSELNVNALELDDSALYLCASSLAIGELFFGEGSRLTVL.